This T cell receptor beta chain originates from a study of blood T cell repertoires in COVID-19 (dated by TCRdb to about 2020). Study-wide context: Collaborator samples came from the United States, Italy and Spain and covered acute and convalescent phases of COVID-19. The material from the prospective study consisted of cDNA or gDNA derived from T cells, B-cell-depleted T cells, or PBMCs. Deeply sampled blood TCRbeta repertoires from subjects exposed to, actively infected with, or recovered from COVID-19 were included in the dataset. The repertoires were released in a freely available public database intended as a resource for research on the immune response to SARS-CoV-2. Samples were obtained from the ongoing ImmuneRACE study (first 160 participants) and from some 1,200 subjects provided by 6 global collaborators. The sample metadata nearly always contained a de-identified subject ID, COVID-19 status, age in years and sex. Where available, HLA class I and class II types were obtained from metadata supplied by the sample provider rather than from assay-based typing.

The germline V gene sets CDR1 to MNHEY and CDR2 to SVGAGI. V loses 6 bases of germline sequence and J loses 2 bases, and the interval between the two ends is 13 bases. CDR3 length: 15 amino acids, cysteine to phenylalanine. Only CDR3 DNA remains: 45 bases, in frame from the first base. The immunoSEQ Assay, a bias-controlled multiplex PCR, was used to amplify TCRbeta CDR3 regions from genomic DNA. Concerning the study's data processing: Nucleated cell counts per sample were estimated from amplification of reference gene primers within the assay. To quantify the absolute abundance of each unique TCRbeta CDR3 rearrangement, sequence reads were collapsed and filtered. Productive Simpson clonality was computed per sample as the square root of Simpson's diversity index over productive rearrangements. The table comes from immuneACCESS by way of TCRdb, which keeps in-frame sequences with V and J called. Part of the clones is missing from these tables; in studies checked, under half for an unresolved V gene and the rest for unknown reasons. That table gives V, J and clone size, and the DNA gave D and trimming. The sample table shows 150,000 to 200,000 clones, and around 90% are seen once. 20% to 25% of the sample goes to the ten largest clones.

Collaborating institutions collected whole blood in K2EDTA tubes following their own protocols. Collaborator samples were shipped for TCRbeta analysis as frozen whole blood, isolated PBMCs, or DNA extracted from either sample type. On this clone: It lacks a known antigen. Base qualities were left out, and no much larger clone turns up one base away.

Results and caveats for the whole study, not just this receptor: How much clinical and demographic metadata was included differed by source and by participant, and the metadata was provided uncurated.

The chain is assembled from TRBV6-5 and TRBJ2-2; a tentative D match to TRBD1 spans 5 bases. This receptor was obtained from a man aged 60-69 years with active or convalescent COVID-19. The sequencing sample was made of peripheral blood. Read as DNA, the sequence is TGTGCCAGCAGGCTCGACAGCAGTAACACCGGGGAGCTGTTTTTT. Its product reads: CASRLDSSNTGELFF.